This T cell receptor beta chain was sequenced during a study of blood T cell repertoires in COVID-19 (dated by TCRdb to between 2020 and 2021). In terms of the full investigation: The collaborator samples originated in the United States, Italy and Spain and spanned the acute and convalescent phases of COVID-19. The prospective study material was composed of cDNA or gDNA derived from T cells, B-cell-depleted T cells, or PBMCs. Subjects who had been exposed to COVID-19, were actively infected with it, or had recovered from it provided the deeply sampled blood TCRbeta repertoires that made up the dataset. The repertoires were released in a freely available public database meant as a resource for research on the immune response to SARS-CoV-2. Samples came from the ongoing ImmuneRACE study (first 160 participants) plus 1,254 subjects from 6 global collaborators. A de-identified subject ID, COVID-19 status, age in years and sex were almost always included in the sample metadata. Where available, HLA class I and class II types were taken from metadata supplied by the sample provider and were not determined by assay-based typing.

Each collaborating institution followed its own protocols to collect whole blood in K2EDTA tubes. For TCRbeta analysis, collaborators shipped samples as frozen whole blood, isolated PBMCs, or DNA extracted from either of those sample types. A remark on this clone: Its recognized antigen is unknown. Base qualities are not recorded, but no much larger clone differs from it by a single base.

TCRbeta CDR3 regions were amplified from genomic DNA using the immunoSEQ Assay, a bias-controlled multiplex PCR. In the original analysis: Nucleated cell counts per sample were estimated from amplification of reference gene primers within the assay. Sequence reads were collapsed and filtered to measure the absolute abundance of every unique TCRbeta CDR3 rearrangement. For each sample, productive Simpson clonality was calculated as the square root of Simpson's diversity index across productive rearrangements. As stored in TCRdb, this immuneACCESS dataset retains in-frame rearrangements with V and J assigned. A fraction of the clones does not appear; measured against another copy, unresolved V genes explain less than half of the discrepancy, and the remainder lacks a known reason. That table is the source of V, J and clone size, and D and trimming were worked out from the DNA. Across this sample there are about 120,000 clones, with over 70% seen only once. Of the sample, 30% is held by the ten largest clones.

Beyond this particular receptor, the publication reports: How much clinical and demographic metadata was included differed by source and by participant, and the metadata was provided uncurated.

CDR1 ENHRY and CDR2 SYGVKD are derived from the germline V gene. The germline V and J ends show losses of 4 bases and 4 bases respectively, and no gene match explains 10 bases of the junction. Spanning cysteine to phenylalanine, the CDR3 consists of 16 amino acids. The retained sequence is limited to the CDR3, 48 bases, with the frame set at the first base. The sequence was obtained from a woman in her 70s with acute or convalescent COVID-19. Recombination connected TRBV10-3 to TRBJ1-5; TRBD1 matches 7 bases in the middle. The sequencing sample was made of peripheral blood. The nucleotides read TGTGCCATCAGTGTGAATGGACAGGTCGGGAATCAGCCCCAGCATTTT. It is translated as CAISVNGQVGNQPQHF.